Presented here are 5 T cell receptor beta chains from one specimen sequenced in a study of Ad26.COV2.S vaccination and SARS-CoV-2 variants. Specified treatment: around 19 received Ad26.COV2.S at low or high dose, single or two shots; 5 received placebo; per-sample allocation not given. Sampling took place 63 days after the first vaccine or placebo injection. Sequencing used immunoSEQ multiplex PCR; TCRdb keeps in-frame clones, though not all of them. The table lists hundreds of thousands of clones, 92% of them singletons. The sample in question was peripheral blood, obtained in a trial of Ad26.COV2.S vaccine versus placebo. Receptor source: a person aged 18 to 59 who received the Ad26.COV2.S COVID-19 vaccine or a placebo.

This clone was counted a single time. The chain carries TRBV21-1 and TRBJ1-1; the table calls TRBD1, which could not be checked here. TRBV21-1 is recorded as a pseudogene. The CDR3 spans 13 residues. This chain's CDR3 is CASSKQMNTEAFF. The DNA for the CDR3 is TGTGCCAGCAGCAAACAGATGAACACTGAAGCTTTCTTT.

The chain joins TRBV5-1 to TRBJ1-6, with unresolved D. V shed 0 bases and J shed 0 bases, with 10 bases lying between them. The CDR3 runs to 17 residues. The germline gives CDR1 SGHRS, CDR2 YFSETQ. In DNA, the CDR3 is TGCGCCAGCAGCTTGGATGGAGGGAGCTCCTATAATTCACCCCTCCACTTT. Translating gives CASSLDGGSSYNSPLHF. The variable domain in full, completed from reference TRBV5-1 and TRBJ1-6, reads KAGVTQTPRYLIKTRGQQVTLSCSPISGHRSVSWYQQTPGQGLQFLFEYFSETQRNKGNFPGRFSGRQFSNSRSEMNVSTLELGDSALYLCASSLDGGSSYNSPLHFGNGTRLTVT.

On this clone itself: The same CDR3 also results from other DNA sequences found in this sample. The V and J genes are TRBV30 and TRBJ1-1; D gene unclear. Germline-derived CDR1 and CDR2 are GTSNPN and SVGIG (reference sequence). V gave up 0 bases and J gave up 0 bases, with 5 bases separating them. The CDR3 covers 13 residues. The CDR3 region has the DNA TGTGCCTGGAGTGTAAGGATGAACACTGAAGCTTTCTTT. Translated, it gives CAWSVRMNTEAFF.

The chain joins TRBV18 to TRBJ1-6; a weak D match, TRBD1 (5 bases). The CDR3 extends over 15 amino acids. V lost 0 bases, J lost 3 bases, and 6 bases lay in between. Germline V gene data show CDR1 as KGHSH and CDR2 as LQKENI. The chain's CDR3 is CASSPPQGYNSPLHF. The CDR3 DNA reads TGTGCCAGCTCACCACCCCAGGGCTATAATTCACCCCTCCACTTT.

The chain couples TRBV7-9 to TRBJ1-2; D is uncertain. The germline V gene has CDR1 SEHNR and CDR2 FQNEAQ (reference sequence). V was clipped by 0 bases and J by 7 bases, with 9 bases between them. The CDR3 length is 13 residues. This chain's CDR3 is CASSLAFASGYTF. For the CDR3, the DNA is TGTGCCAGCAGCTTAGCCTTTGCTTCTGGCTACACCTTC.